Each of the 29 T cell receptor beta chains below was sequenced from the same sample in a study of Tregs in tolerant kidney transplant recipients. Profiling relied on immunoSEQ multiplex PCR, and the TCRdb table lists in-frame clones only, not all of them. The profile covers 9,500 to 12,000 clones, with approximately 89% appearing a single time and about 5.8% taken by the ten largest. Their antigens are not known. Sample: Tregs from blood cultured with allogeneic cells, taken before the transplant. These receptor sequences come from a human patient who received a combined kidney and bone marrow transplant.

V gene TRBV5-1 combines with J gene TRBJ1-1; D gene unclear. There are 15 residues in the CDR3. Germline loops: CDR1 SGHRS, CDR2 YFSETQ. Between the trimmed V and J ends, which lost 2 bases and 2 bases, there was a span of 13 bases. CDR3 nucleotides: TGCGCCAGCAGCTTACTATACCCTCGTAACACTGAAGCTTTCTTT. The encoded protein is CASSLLYPRNTEAFF.

The J gene is TRBJ2-1, the V gene TRBV7-9; possibly TRBD1 or TRBD2 for D (5 bases each). Germline lookup yields CDR1 SEHNR and CDR2 FQNEAQ (reference sequence). V was clipped by 6 bases and J by 9 bases, with 24 bases between them. This CDR3 is built from 16 residues. The CDR3, as DNA: TGTGCCAGCAGACTAGGGAGTTCGGGACCCGGAGGTGAGCAGTTCTTC. Translating gives CASRLGSSGPGGEQFF.

The chain uses TRBV19 and TRBJ2-7; either TRBD1 or TRBD2 may supply D (5 bases each). Germline V gene data show CDR1 as LNHDA and CDR2 as SQIVND (reference sequence). The length of the CDR3 is 13 residues. The V and J ends lost 2 bases and 6 bases respectively, with 11 bases between them. The CDR3 loop reads CASSIFGGFEQYF. The CDR3, as DNA: TGTGCCAGTAGTATATTTGGGGGTTTCGAGCAGTACTTC.

The chain joins TRBV9 to TRBJ1-2, with a possible D match to TRBD1 (6 bases). The CDR3 covers 12 residues. Between the trimmed V and J ends, which lost 3 bases and 6 bases, there was a span of 9 bases. Germline V gives CDR1 SGDLS, CDR2 YYNGEE. CDR3 residues: CASSARGNGYTF. For the CDR3, the DNA is TGTGCCAGCAGCGCAAGGGGGAATGGCTACACCTTC.

The chain couples TRBV9 to TRBJ1-2; 7 nucleotides match TRBD1. Trimming removed 3 bases from V and 1 base from J; junction bases left unmatched: 9. The CDR3 totals 16 residues. Germline CDR1 and CDR2: SGDLS and YYNGEE. Here the CDR3 reads CASSGDRVRFNYGYTF. The CDR3 region has the DNA TGTGCCAGCAGCGGCGACAGGGTTAGATTTAACTATGGCTACACCTTC.

The rearrangement uses TRBV4-3 and TRBJ1-1; no clear D. This CDR3 spans 11 amino acids. The germline V gene has CDR1 LGHNA and CDR2 YSLEER. V lost 5 bases and J 3 bases, leaving 4 bases between the germline ends. The CDR3 coding sequence is TGCGCCAGCAGCTCATACACTGAAGCTTTCTTT. Its translation is CASSSYTEAFF.

The J gene is TRBJ2-7, the V gene TRBV21-1; the table's D call TRBD2 went unverified against the DNA. TRBV21-1 is a recognized pseudogene. The CDR3 loop spans 20 amino acids. CDR3 DNA: TGTGCCAGCAGCAAATTAAAGATCCGAGGGAGTACCGATAGCTCCTACGAGCAGTACTTC. Translated: CASSKLKIRGSTDSSYEQYF.

The chain links TRBV6-6 to TRBJ2-2, with D uncertain. The germline V and J ends were trimmed by 1 base and 1 base, with 4 bases remaining between them. The germline CDR1 and CDR2 sequences are MNHNY and SVGAGI (reference sequence). The CDR3 consists of 14 residues. Here the CDR3 reads CASSYLLNTGELFF. The CDR3 coding sequence is TGTGCCAGCAGTTACTTATTGAACACCGGGGAGCTGTTTTTT.

The chain employs TRBV7-6 and TRBJ2-2; no definite D call. The CDR3 length is 13 residues. Trimming pared 3 bases from V and 9 bases from J, leaving 11 bases between. Germline V gene data show CDR1 as SGHVS and CDR2 as FNYEAQ. Here the CDR3 reads CASSFREYRELFF. DNA of the CDR3: TGTGCCAGCAGCTTTAGGGAATACCGGGAGCTGTTTTTT.

The rearrangement links TRBV7-2 to TRBJ1-6; D may be TRBD1 (6 bases). Germline assignment: CDR1 SGHTA and CDR2 FQGNSA. V was cut by 2 bases and J by 9 bases, with 20 bases left in between. This CDR3 comprises 17 residues. The CDR3 DNA is TGTGCCAGCAGCTTAAACACAGGGTTGGAGGGTGGTTCACCCCTCCACTTT. The encoded protein is CASSLNTGLEGGSPLHF.

The genes are TRBV7-9 and TRBJ1-2; no clear D gene. The length of the CDR3 is 14 residues. Germline CDR1 reads SEHNR; CDR2 reads FQNEAQ (reference sequence). Trimming took 1 base from V and 4 from J, leaving 10 bases between them. DNA of the CDR3: TGTGCCAGCAGCTTAGTGGGCCCACCCTATGGCTACACCTTC. As protein: CASSLVGPPYGYTF.

In this sample, this clone turned up a few times. CDR3 sequence (DNA): TGTGCCCCCGAACAGGAAAGCAATTCACCCCTCCACTTT. Residues: CAPEQESNSPLHF. The chain uses TRBV21-1 and TRBJ1-6; the table's D call TRBD1 went unverified against the DNA. TRBV21-1 is shown as a pseudogene. The CDR3 is made up of 13 amino acids.

J is TRBJ2-1 and V is TRBV7-2; 14 bases match TRBD2. With 4 bases clipped from V and 7 bases from J, the junction kept 6 bases outside the gene matches. This CDR3 comprises 16 residues. Germline V gives CDR1 SGHTA, CDR2 FQGNSA. The CDR3 sequence: CASSSSGTSGRNEQFF. The CDR3 DNA follows: TGTGCCAGCAGCTCCTCCGGGACTAGCGGGAGAAATGAGCAGTTCTTC.

V gene TRBV7-9 combines with J gene TRBJ2-3; 7 bases map to TRBD1. J gave up 6 bases and V 5 bases, and 11 bases lay outside the gene matches. The CDR3 totals 15 residues. In germline, CDR1 is SEHNR, CDR2 FQNEAQ (reference sequence). The CDR3 nucleotides are TGTGCCAGCAGCGCCGGGACAGTTGTCAAGGATACGCAGTATTTT. Translation: CASSAGTVVKDTQYF.

This chain uses TRBV10-3 with TRBJ1-3, with a weak D call TRBD1 (5 bases). Germline CDR1 reads ENHRY; CDR2 reads SYGVKD. V was shortened by 3 bases and J by 2 bases, with 17 bases between the two germline ends. The CDR3 totals 17 residues. CDR3 in DNA: TGTGCCATCAGTGACGGGGTAGGGGCCCAGGCTGGAAACACCATATATTTT. It yields the protein CAISDGVGAQAGNTIYF.

The chain combines TRBV5-1 with TRBJ1-1, with unresolved D. The germline V gene has CDR1 SGHRS and CDR2 YFSETQ. The CDR3 consists of 14 residues. V was trimmed by 2 bases and J by 0 bases, leaving 8 bases between them. CDR3 DNA sequence: TGCGCCAGCAGCTTCAACCGGGTGAACACTGAAGCTTTCTTT. Translated, it gives CASSFNRVNTEAFF.

The CDR3 loop reads CASSVSLGISQETQYF. In DNA, the CDR3 is TGTGCCAGCAGTGTCAGTTTGGGTATCTCCCAAGAGACCCAGTACTTC. The gene calls are TRBV6-1 and TRBJ2-5; D is uncertain. The germline gives CDR1 MNHNS, CDR2 SASEGT. This CDR3 is 16 amino acids long. Trimming cost V 4 bases and J 1 base, with 16 bases left between them.

V gene TRBV5-1 combines with J gene TRBJ1-5, with D possibly matching TRBD1 (5 bases). Germline-derived CDR1 and CDR2 are SGHRS and YFSETQ. V dropped 0 bases and J dropped 3 bases, with 10 bases sitting between them. The CDR3 has 15 amino acids. CDR3 in DNA: TGCGCCAGCAGCTTGGGGGACGTTCCCAATCAGCCCCAGCATTTT. Translation gives CASSLGDVPNQPQHF.

V is TRBV7-2 and J is TRBJ2-7, with D maybe TRBD2 (5 bases). There are 13 residues in the CDR3. The germline V gene has CDR1 SGHTA and CDR2 FQGNSA. V shed 5 bases and J shed 10 bases, with 18 bases lying between them. This CDR3 is CASSPGLLNPQYF. For the CDR3, the DNA is TGTGCCAGCAGCCCAGGACTCTTAAATCCCCAGTACTTC.

This clone was seen once. The chain employs TRBV19 and TRBJ2-3; 10 nucleotides line up with TRBD2. CDR1 LNHDA and CDR2 SQIVND come from the germline V gene (reference sequence). The CDR3 runs to 14 residues. The ends lost 5 bases at V and 7 bases at J; junction bases unmatched: 6. This chain's CDR3 is CASSLGLAINTQYF. The CDR3 DNA is TGTGCCAGTAGTTTGGGACTAGCGATAAATACGCAGTATTTT.

The chain employs TRBV6-5 and TRBJ1-5, with D possibly TRBD1 on 6 matching bases. Germline assignment: CDR1 MNHEY and CDR2 SVGAGI. This CDR3 has 13 residues. Trimming cost V 7 bases and J 0 bases, with 7 bases left between them. The CDR3 reads CASKTGSNQPQHF. CDR3 DNA: TGTGCCAGCAAGACAGGTAGCAATCAGCCCCAGCATTTT.

The chain is built from TRBV4-2 and TRBJ2-7, with 8 bases that match TRBD1. In germline, CDR1 is LGHNA, CDR2 YNFKEQ. CDR3 length equals 16 residues. The V segment lost 0 bases and the J segment 2 bases; nucleotides outside the gene matches: 6. The CDR3 region is CASSQDSGTGAYEQYF. The CDR3 nucleotides read TGTGCCAGCAGCCAAGATTCGGGGACAGGAGCCTACGAGCAGTACTTC.

The rearrangement uses TRBV5-1 and TRBJ1-2, with 8 bases lining up with TRBD1. CDR1 is SGHRS and CDR2 is YFSETQ in the germline V gene. Trimming removed 4 bases from V and 6 bases from J; junction bases left unmatched: 5. This CDR3 contains 13 residues. The chain's CDR3 is CASSAGQGNGYTF. The CDR3 coding sequence is TGCGCCAGCAGCGCAGGACAGGGTAATGGCTACACCTTC.

This chain joins TRBV5-1 and TRBJ1-2; D is ambiguous. The CDR3 totals 13 residues. V dropped 2 bases and J dropped 4 bases, with 9 bases sitting between them. In germline, CDR1 is SGHRS, CDR2 YFSETQ. DNA of the CDR3: TGCGCCAGCAGCTTCGACGGAACCTATGGCTACACCTTC. As protein: CASSFDGTYGYTF.

This clone appeared once. The chain links TRBV27 to TRBJ2-7; D is perhaps TRBD1 (6 bases). The length of the CDR3 is 15 residues. Germline V gene lookup returns CDR1 MNHEY and CDR2 SMNVEV (reference sequence). Trimming shortened V by 1 base and J by 9 bases, and 19 bases separated the two germline ends. The CDR3 bases are TGTGCCAGCAGTTTATTGGGGGCTCGCTATCCTCGGCAGTACTTC. It specifies CASSLLGARYPRQYF.

V is TRBV6-4 and J is TRBJ2-1, with 9 bases fitting TRBD2. This CDR3 region has 16 residues. CDR1 and CDR2 from the germline V gene are MRHNA and SNTAGT. The V and J ends lost 3 bases and 0 bases, in that order; junction bases with no gene match: 3. The CDR3 DNA follows: TGTGCCAGCAGTGAAATTAGCGGGAGCTCCTACAATGAGCAGTTCTTC. Amino acid sequence: CASSEISGSSYNEQFF.

The chain recombines TRBV27 with TRBJ2-3; 10 nucleotides line up with TRBD1. CDR1 MNHEY and CDR2 SMNVEV come from the germline V gene (reference sequence). V shed 3 bases and J 5 bases; nucleotides not matched to a gene: 8. The CDR3 runs 16 residues. The CDR3 loop is CASSFGDRGFLDTQYF. The DNA for the CDR3 is TGTGCCAGCAGTTTCGGGGACAGGGGATTTTTAGATACGCAGTATTTT.

This sequence joins TRBV14 and TRBJ1-6; no clear D. The V and J ends lost 0 bases and 6 bases respectively, with 6 bases between them. From germline, CDR1 is SGHDN and CDR2 FVKESK. The CDR3 length is 14 residues. The CDR3 DNA follows: TGTGCCAGCAGCCAAGATCCGGTTAATTCACCCCTCCACTTT. It encodes CASSQDPVNSPLHF. Looking up the rest from reference TRBV14 and TRBJ1-6 gives the full variable domain: EAGVTQFPSHSVIEKGQTVTLRCDPISGHDNLYWYRRVMGKEIKFLLHFVKESKQDESGMPNNRFLAERTGGTYSTLKVQPAELEDSGVYFCASSQDPVNSPLHFGNGTRLTVT.

The chain recombines TRBV7-8 with TRBJ2-3; perhaps TRBD2 as D (5 bases). V lost 5 bases, J lost 6 bases, and 24 bases lay in between. This CDR3 comprises 17 residues. Germline-derived CDR1 and CDR2 are SGHVS and FQNEAQ. CDR3 in DNA: TGTGCCAGCAGCACCCGAACGGCGGGCTACGAACGTGATACGCAGTATTTT. It translates to CASSTRTAGYERDTQYF. Drawing the rest from reference TRBV7-8 and TRBJ2-3, the complete variable domain is GAGVSQSPRYKVAKRGQDVALRCDPISGHVSLFWYQQALGQGPEFLTYFQNEAQLDKSGLPSDRFFAERPEGSVSTLKIQRTQQEDSAVYLCASSTRTAGYERDTQYFGPGTRLTVL.